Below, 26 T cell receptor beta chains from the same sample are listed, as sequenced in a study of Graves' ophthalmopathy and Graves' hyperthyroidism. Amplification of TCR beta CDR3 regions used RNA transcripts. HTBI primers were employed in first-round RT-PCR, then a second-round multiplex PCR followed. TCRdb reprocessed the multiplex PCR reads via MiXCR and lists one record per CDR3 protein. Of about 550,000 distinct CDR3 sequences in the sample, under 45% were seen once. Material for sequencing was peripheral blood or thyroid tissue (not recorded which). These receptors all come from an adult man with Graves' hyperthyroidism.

The DNA for the CDR3 is TGTGCCAGCAGTGGTGGAGATTCTGGGGCCAACGTCCTGACTTTC. Residues: CASSGGDSGANVLTF. The chain employs TRBV2 and TRBJ2-6; D gene ambiguous. This CDR3 has 15 residues. Trimming took off 4 bases at V and 1 base at J, with 8 bases between the two ends. Looked up from germline, CDR1 is SNHLY and CDR2 is FYNNEI.

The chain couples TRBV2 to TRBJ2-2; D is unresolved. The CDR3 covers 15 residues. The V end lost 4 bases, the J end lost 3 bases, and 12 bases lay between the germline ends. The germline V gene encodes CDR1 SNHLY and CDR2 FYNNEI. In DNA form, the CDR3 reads TGTGCCAGCAGTGGGTCTGCGGCCTACACCGGGGAGCTGTTTTTT. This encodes CASSGSAAYTGELFF.

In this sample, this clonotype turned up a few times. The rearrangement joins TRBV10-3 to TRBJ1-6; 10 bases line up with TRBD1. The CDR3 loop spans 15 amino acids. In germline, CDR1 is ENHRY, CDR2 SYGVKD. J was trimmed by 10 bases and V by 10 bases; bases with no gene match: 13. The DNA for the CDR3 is TGTGCCAGCAGCAGGGGGGACAGGGGTAGCTCACCCCTCCACTTT. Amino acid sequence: CASSRGDRGSSPLHF.

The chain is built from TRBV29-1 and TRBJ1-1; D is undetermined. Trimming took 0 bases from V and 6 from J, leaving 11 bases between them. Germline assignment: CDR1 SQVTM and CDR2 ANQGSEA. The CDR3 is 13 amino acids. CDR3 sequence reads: CSVEDQNGPEAFF. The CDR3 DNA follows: TGCAGCGTTGAAGACCAAAACGGCCCTGAAGCTTTCTTT.

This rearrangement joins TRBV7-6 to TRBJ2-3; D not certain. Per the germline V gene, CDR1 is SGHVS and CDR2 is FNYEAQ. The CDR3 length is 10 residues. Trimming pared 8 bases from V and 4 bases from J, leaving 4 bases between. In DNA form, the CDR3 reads TGTGCCAGCGGGGCAGATACGCAGTATTTT. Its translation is CASGADTQYF.

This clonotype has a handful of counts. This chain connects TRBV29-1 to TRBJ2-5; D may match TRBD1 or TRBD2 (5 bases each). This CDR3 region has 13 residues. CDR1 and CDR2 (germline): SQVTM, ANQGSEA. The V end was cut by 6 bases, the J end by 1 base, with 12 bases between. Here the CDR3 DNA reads TGCAGCGTCGAGGGACGGTTCCAAGAGACCCAGTACTTC. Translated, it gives CSVEGRFQETQYF.

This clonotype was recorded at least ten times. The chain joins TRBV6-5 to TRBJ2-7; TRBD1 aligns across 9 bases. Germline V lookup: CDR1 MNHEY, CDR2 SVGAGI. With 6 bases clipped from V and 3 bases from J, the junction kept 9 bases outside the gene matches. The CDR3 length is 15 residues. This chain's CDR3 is CASSPGQGKSYEQYF. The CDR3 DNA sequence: TGTGCCAGCAGCCCGGGACAGGGCAAAAGCTACGAGCAGTACTTC.

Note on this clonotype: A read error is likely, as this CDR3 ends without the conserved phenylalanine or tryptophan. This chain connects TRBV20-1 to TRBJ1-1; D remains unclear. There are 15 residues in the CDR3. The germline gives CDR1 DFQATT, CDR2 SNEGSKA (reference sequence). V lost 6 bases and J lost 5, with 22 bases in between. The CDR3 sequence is CSARLAGGPRTEAFS. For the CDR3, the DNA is TGCAGTGCGAGACTAGCGGGAGGGCCTAGGACTGAAGCTTTCTCT.

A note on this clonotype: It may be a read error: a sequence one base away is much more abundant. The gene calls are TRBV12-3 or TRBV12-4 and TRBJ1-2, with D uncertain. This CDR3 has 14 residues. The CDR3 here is CASSLAFGVNGHTF. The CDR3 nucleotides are TGTGCCAGCAGTTTAGCGTTCGGCGTAAATGGCCACACCTTC.

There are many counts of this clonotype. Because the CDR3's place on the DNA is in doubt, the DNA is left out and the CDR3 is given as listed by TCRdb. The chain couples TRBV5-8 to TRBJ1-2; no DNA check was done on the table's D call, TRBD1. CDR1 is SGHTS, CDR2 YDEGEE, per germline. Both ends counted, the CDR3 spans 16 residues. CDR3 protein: CASSPFGPGDNYGYTF.

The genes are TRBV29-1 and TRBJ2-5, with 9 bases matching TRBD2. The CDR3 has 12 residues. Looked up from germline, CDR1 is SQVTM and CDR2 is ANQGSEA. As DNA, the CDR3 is TGCAGTTCCAGCAGCGGGGGGGAGACCCAGTACTTC. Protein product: CSSSSGGETQYF.

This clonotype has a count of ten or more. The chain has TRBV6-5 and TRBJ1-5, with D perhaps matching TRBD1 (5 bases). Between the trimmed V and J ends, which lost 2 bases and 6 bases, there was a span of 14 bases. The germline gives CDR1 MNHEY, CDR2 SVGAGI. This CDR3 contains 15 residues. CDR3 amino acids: CASSYTQGRGQPQHF. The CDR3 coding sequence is TGTGCCAGCAGTTACACTCAGGGCCGAGGTCAGCCCCAGCATTTT.

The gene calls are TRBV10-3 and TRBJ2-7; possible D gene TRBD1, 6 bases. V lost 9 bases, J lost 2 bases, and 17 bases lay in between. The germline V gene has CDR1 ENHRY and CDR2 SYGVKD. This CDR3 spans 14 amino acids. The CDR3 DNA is TGTGCCATTGACGGCGGGCAGGGGCCCTACGAGCAGTACTTC. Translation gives CAIDGGQGPYEQYF.

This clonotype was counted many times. CDR3 sequence: CASGFLGPQPQHF. CDR3 coding DNA: TGTGCTAGTGGTTTTCTGGGTCCTCAGCCCCAGCATTTT. The chain couples TRBV12-5 to TRBJ1-5; unclear D gene. The V end was cut by 3 bases, the J end by 6 bases, with 9 bases between. The germline V gene encodes CDR1 LGHNT and CDR2 FRNRAP. This CDR3 has 13 amino acids.

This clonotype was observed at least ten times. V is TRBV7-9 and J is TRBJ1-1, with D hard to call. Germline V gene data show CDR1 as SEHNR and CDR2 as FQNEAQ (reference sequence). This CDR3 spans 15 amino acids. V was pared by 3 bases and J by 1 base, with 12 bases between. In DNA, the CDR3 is TGTGCCAGCAGCTTGAGTTGGAAAGCGAACACTGAAGCTTTCTTT. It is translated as CASSLSWKANTEAFF. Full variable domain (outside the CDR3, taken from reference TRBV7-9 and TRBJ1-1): DTGVSQNPRHKITKRGQNVTFRCDPISEHNRLYWYRQTLGQGPEFLTYFQNEAQLEKSRLLSDRFSAERPKGSFSTLEIQRTEQGDSAMYLCASSLSWKANTEAFFGQGTRLTVV.

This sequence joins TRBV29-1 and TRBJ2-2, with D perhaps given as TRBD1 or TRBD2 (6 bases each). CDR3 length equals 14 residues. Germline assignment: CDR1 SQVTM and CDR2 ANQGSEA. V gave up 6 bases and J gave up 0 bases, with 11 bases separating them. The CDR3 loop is CSVAGHPNTGELFF. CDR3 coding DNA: TGCAGCGTCGCGGGACACCCGAACACCGGGGAGCTGTTTTTT.

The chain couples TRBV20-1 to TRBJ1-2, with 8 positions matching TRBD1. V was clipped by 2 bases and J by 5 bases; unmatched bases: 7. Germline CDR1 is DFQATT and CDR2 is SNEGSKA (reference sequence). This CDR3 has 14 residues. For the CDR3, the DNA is TGCAGTGCTAGACAGGGGGCTGGGTCATATGGCTACACCTTC. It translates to CSARQGAGSYGYTF.

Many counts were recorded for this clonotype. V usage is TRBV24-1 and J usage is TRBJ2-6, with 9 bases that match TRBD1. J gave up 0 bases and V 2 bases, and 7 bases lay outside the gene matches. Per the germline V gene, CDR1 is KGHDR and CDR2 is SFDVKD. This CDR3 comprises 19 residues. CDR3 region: CATSDWPGQGNSGANVLTF. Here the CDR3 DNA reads TGTGCCACCAGTGATTGGCCGGGACAGGGCAACTCTGGGGCCAACGTCCTGACTTTC.

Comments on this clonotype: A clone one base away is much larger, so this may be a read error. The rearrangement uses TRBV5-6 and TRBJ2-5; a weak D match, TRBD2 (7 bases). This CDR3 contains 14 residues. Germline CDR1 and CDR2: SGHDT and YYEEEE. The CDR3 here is CAGSRTRGQETQYF. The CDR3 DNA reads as TGTGCCGGCAGCAGGACTAGGGGGCAAGAGACCCAGTACTTC.

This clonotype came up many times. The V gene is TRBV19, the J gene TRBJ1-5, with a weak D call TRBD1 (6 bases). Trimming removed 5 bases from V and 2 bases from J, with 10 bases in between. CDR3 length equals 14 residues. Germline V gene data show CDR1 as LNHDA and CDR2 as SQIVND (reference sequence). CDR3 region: CASSAGVGNQPQHF. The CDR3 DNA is TGTGCCAGTAGTGCAGGGGTTGGCAATCAGCCCCAGCATTTT.

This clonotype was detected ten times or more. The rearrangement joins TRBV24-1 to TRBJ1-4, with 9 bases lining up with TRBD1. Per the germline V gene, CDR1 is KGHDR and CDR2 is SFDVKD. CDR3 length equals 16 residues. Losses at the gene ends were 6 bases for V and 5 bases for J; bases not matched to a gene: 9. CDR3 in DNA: TGTGCCACCAGTCATCAGGACAGGGGCCAGAATGAAAAACTGTTTTTT. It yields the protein CATSHQDRGQNEKLFF.

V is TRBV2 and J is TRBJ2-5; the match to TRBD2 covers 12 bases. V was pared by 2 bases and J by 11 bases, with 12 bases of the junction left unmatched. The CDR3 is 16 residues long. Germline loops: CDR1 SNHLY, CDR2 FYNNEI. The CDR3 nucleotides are TGTGCCAGCAGTGAAACGACGGGACTAGCGGGTGATACGCAGTACTTC. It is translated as CASSETTGLAGDTQYF.

The CDR3 sequence: CASSLWVQGDYEQYF. The DNA of the CDR3 is TGTGCCAGCAGCCTTTGGGTACAGGGCGACTACGAGCAGTACTTC. V and J are TRBV10-3 and TRBJ2-7; TRBD1 is a possible D gene (6 bases). The V and J ends lost 10 bases and 3 bases respectively, with 22 bases between them. Germline lookup yields CDR1 ENHRY and CDR2 SYGVKD. This CDR3 contains 15 residues.

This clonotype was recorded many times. The CDR3 bases are TGTGCCATCAGTGAGTCTACCGCTCTAACAGGGGGCGCGTATCAGCCCCAGCATTTT. The encoded protein is CAISESTALTGGAYQPQHF. V gene TRBV10-3 combines with J gene TRBJ1-5, with 9 positions matching TRBD1. The CDR3 extends over 19 amino acids. Unmatched junction bases numbered 14, after V lost 0 bases and J lost 5 bases. Looked up from germline, CDR1 is ENHRY and CDR2 is SYGVKD.

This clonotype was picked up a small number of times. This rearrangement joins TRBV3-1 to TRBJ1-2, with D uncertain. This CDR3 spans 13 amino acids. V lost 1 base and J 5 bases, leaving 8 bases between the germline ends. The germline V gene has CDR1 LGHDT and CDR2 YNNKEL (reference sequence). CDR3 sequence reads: CASSQALGYGYTF. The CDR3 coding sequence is TGTGCCAGCAGCCAAGCTTTGGGGTATGGCTACACCTTC.

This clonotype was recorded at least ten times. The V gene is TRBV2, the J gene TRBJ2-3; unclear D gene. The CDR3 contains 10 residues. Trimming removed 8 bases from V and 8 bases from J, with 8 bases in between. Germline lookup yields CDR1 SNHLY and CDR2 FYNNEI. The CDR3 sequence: CASLSGTQYF. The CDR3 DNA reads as TGTGCCAGCCTCAGTGGTACGCAGTATTTT.